Following are 20 T cell receptor beta chains from one sample sequenced in a study of blood T cell repertoires in COVID-19. Data came from immunoSEQ multiplex PCR; TCRdb stores just in-frame clones and leaves some out. The profile shows 88,000 or so clones, approximately 89% of them singletons. The specimen sequenced was peripheral blood. These receptors all stem from a man aged 50 or older with acute or convalescent COVID-19.

This clone came up a few times. The chain recombines TRBV5-4 with TRBJ1-6, with a possible D match to TRBD1 (6 bases). V was trimmed by 5 bases and J by 9 bases, leaving 18 bases between them. Looked up from germline, CDR1 is SGHNT and CDR2 is YYREEE (reference sequence). The CDR3 is 15 residues long. CDR3 in DNA: TGTGCCAGCAGTCCTGCAGGGGTGCAGAGTTCACCCCTCCACTTT. Its translation is CASSPAGVQSSPLHF.

The V and J genes are TRBV25-1 and TRBJ1-2, with a possible D match to TRBD1 (5 bases). The CDR3 runs to 12 residues. Trimming removed 6 bases from V and 8 bases from J, with 13 bases in between. The germline CDR1 and CDR2 sequences are MGHDK and SYGVNS. CDR3 nucleotide sequence: TGTGCCAGCAGGGAGCAGGGTAGAGGCTACACCTTC. It codes for CASREQGRGYTF.

V and J are TRBV14 and TRBJ2-5; 9 bases align to TRBD2. Germline values: CDR1 SGHDN, CDR2 FVKESK. This CDR3 is 17 amino acids long. The V and J ends lost 4 bases and 4 bases, in that order; junction bases with no gene match: 13. CDR3: CASSPGFSSGTRETQYF. CDR3 in DNA: TGTGCCAGCAGCCCAGGTTTCTCTAGCGGGACACGAGAGACCCAGTACTTC.

The rearrangement joins TRBV6-2 or TRBV6-3 to TRBJ1-5; 10 bases match TRBD1. V shed 4 bases and J 4 bases; nucleotides not matched to a gene: 7. Germline CDR1 MNHEY, CDR2 SVGEGT. This CDR3 contains 16 residues. CDR3: CASSSQGQGKNQPQHF. DNA of the CDR3: TGTGCCAGCAGTTCCCAGGGACAGGGGAAAAATCAGCCCCAGCATTTT.

The chain uses TRBV9 and TRBJ2-3, with D maybe TRBD1 (6 bases). Trimming took 5 bases from V and 5 from J, leaving 15 bases between them. CDR3 length equals 14 residues. Germline values: CDR1 SGDLS, CDR2 YYNGEE. The CDR3 DNA follows: TGTGCCAGCAGTCTTCAGACAGGAGGAGATACGCAGTATTTT. Amino acid sequence: CASSLQTGGDTQYF.

V usage is TRBV4-1 and J usage is TRBJ2-3; TRBD2 might be the D (5 bases). The CDR3 extends over 14 amino acids. Germline V CDR1 and CDR2: MGHRA, YSYEKL. With 4 bases removed from V and 6 bases from J, the gap between germline ends came to 14 bases. The CDR3 region is CASSPILETDTQYF. Here the CDR3 DNA reads TGCGCCAGCAGCCCGATACTAGAAACGGATACGCAGTATTTT.

This sequence joins TRBV7-9 and TRBJ2-7, with 7 nucleotides matching TRBD1. V dropped 5 bases and J dropped 4; count of bases not matched to a gene: 2. This CDR3 region has 12 residues. Germline V lookup: CDR1 SEHNR, CDR2 FQNEAQ (reference sequence). The CDR3 loop is CASSLQGYEQYF. CDR3 DNA sequence: TGTGCCAGCAGCCTACAGGGGTACGAGCAGTACTTC.

The chain links TRBV30 to TRBJ2-1; a weak D match, TRBD2 (7 bases). This CDR3 is 14 amino acids long. Trimming took off 3 bases at V and 8 bases at J, with 17 bases between the two ends. CDR1 is GTSNPN, CDR2 SVGIG, per germline (reference sequence). Written as DNA, the CDR3 is TGTGCCTGGAGGCCCAAACGGGGGGCCGATGAGCAGTTCTTC. Its translation: CAWRPKRGADEQFF.

V is TRBV3-1 (or the pseudogene TRBV3-2) and J is TRBJ1-1; 9 nucleotides match TRBD1. The trim removed 4 bases at V and 7 bases at J, leaving 7 bases unmatched. The CDR3 covers 14 residues. CDR1 LGHDT and CDR2 YNNKEL come from the germline V gene (reference sequence). The CDR3 reads CASSLRDRAFEAFF. Here the CDR3 DNA reads TGTGCCAGCAGCCTCCGGGACAGGGCTTTTGAAGCTTTCTTT.

The gene calls are TRBV7-2 and TRBJ2-2; D possibly corresponds to TRBD1 (6 bases). Germline V gives CDR1 SGHTA, CDR2 FQGNSA. The V end lost 5 bases, the J end lost 6 bases, and 16 bases lay between the germline ends. This CDR3 contains 15 residues. The CDR3 DNA reads TGTGCCAGCAGCCCCCTACAGGGAAAGCCCGGGGAGCTGTTTTTT. It specifies CASSPLQGKPGELFF.

The CDR3 DNA reads TGTGCCAGCAGCGTAGTGGGGGCAGCCTATGGCTACACCTTC. Translated, it gives CASSVVGAAYGYTF. The V and J genes are TRBV7-2 and TRBJ1-2; a weak D match, TRBD1 (6 bases). V lost 5 bases and J 4 bases, leaving 14 bases between the germline ends. The germline gives CDR1 SGHTA, CDR2 FQGNSA. The CDR3 is made up of 14 amino acids.

The V call is TRBV9, the J call TRBJ2-1; tentatively, D is TRBD2 (5 bases). This CDR3 is 15 amino acids long. Trimming took 0 bases from V and 6 from J, leaving 13 bases between them. Germline V gene data show CDR1 as SGDLS and CDR2 as YYNGEE. CDR3 in amino acids: CASSVGGDYPNEQFF. As DNA, the CDR3 is TGTGCCAGCAGCGTAGGTGGAGACTACCCCAATGAGCAGTTCTTC.

This chain uses TRBV18 with TRBJ1-5; TRBD1 matches at 9 bases. This CDR3 has 15 amino acids. V lost 3 bases, J lost 6 bases, and 6 bases stayed unmatched. Germline CDR1 KGHSH, CDR2 LQKENI. The chain's CDR3 is CASSPSGTGTQPQHF. CDR3 bases: TGTGCCAGCTCACCTTCCGGGACAGGGACTCAGCCCCAGCATTTT.

The chain links TRBV7-8 to TRBJ2-4; D is possibly TRBD1 (5 bases). V was cut by 0 bases and J by 2 bases, with 8 bases left in between. Germline V gives CDR1 SGHVS, CDR2 FQNEAQ. This CDR3 is built from 15 residues. CDR3 residues: CASSLAQGSKNIQYF. CDR3 sequence (DNA): TGTGCCAGCAGCTTAGCGCAGGGTTCCAAAAACATTCAGTACTTC.

CDR3: CATSEGQGSYEQYF. The CDR3 DNA sequence: TGTGCCACCAGTGAGGGGCAGGGCTCCTACGAGCAGTACTTC. This chain uses TRBV24-1 with TRBJ2-7; the D gene is possibly TRBD1 (5 bases). With 4 bases removed from V and 0 bases from J, the gap between germline ends came to 9 bases. The CDR3 sequence is 14 residues long. Germline V gene data show CDR1 as KGHDR and CDR2 as SFDVKD.

The chain joins TRBV9 to TRBJ1-4; 12 bases align to TRBD1. CDR1 and CDR2 (germline): SGDLS, YYNGEE. The CDR3 totals 14 residues. V lost 3 bases, J lost 8 bases, and 2 bases stayed unmatched. CDR3 nucleotide sequence: TGTGCCAGCAGCGCCGGGACAGGGGGCGAAAAACTGTTTTTT. This sequence encodes CASSAGTGGEKLFF. Based on the CDR3 plus reference TRBV9 and TRBJ1-4, the full variable domain is DSGVTQTPKHLITATGQRVTLRCSPRSGDLSVYWYQQSLDQGLQFLIQYYNGEERAKGNILERFSAQQFPDLHSELNLSSLELGDSALYFCASSAGTGGEKLFFGSGTQLSVL.

This rearrangement joins TRBV21-1 to TRBJ2-1; the table's D call, TRBD2, has no DNA check behind it. TRBV21-1 is a documented pseudogene. CDR3 length: 10 amino acids. CDR3 nucleotide sequence: TGTGCCAGGGCAAGCGGGAGAGACTTCTTC. Translation gives CARASGRDFF.

The V call is TRBV28, the J call TRBJ1-6, with 8 bases aligning to TRBD1. Per germline, CDR1 MDHEN and CDR2 SYDVKM. V shed 3 bases and J 7 bases; nucleotides not matched to a gene: 2. The CDR3 extends over 14 amino acids. The DNA for the CDR3 is TGTGCCAGCAGTTTGGGACAGGTCAATTCACCCCTCCACTTT. This encodes CASSLGQVNSPLHF.

This clone was observed once. The CDR3 protein is CAISDGLAGVAGELFF. CDR3 in DNA: TGTGCCATCAGTGATGGGCTAGCGGGAGTTGCCGGGGAGCTGTTTTTT. The gene calls are TRBV10-3 and TRBJ2-2; 10 bases align to TRBD2. The ends lost 3 bases at V and 6 bases at J; junction bases unmatched: 7. This CDR3 is built from 16 residues. Germline values: CDR1 ENHRY, CDR2 SYGVKD.

This clone showed up just once. This chain connects TRBV10-3 to TRBJ2-3; 8 bases are a match to TRBD2. The CDR3 spans 14 residues. The germline CDR1 and CDR2 sequences are ENHRY and SYGVKD. V lost 4 bases, J lost 5 bases, and 5 bases stayed unmatched. The DNA of the CDR3 is TGTGCCATCAGTGTCGGGGGGGCGTTAGATACGCAGTATTTT. Protein product: CAISVGGALDTQYF.